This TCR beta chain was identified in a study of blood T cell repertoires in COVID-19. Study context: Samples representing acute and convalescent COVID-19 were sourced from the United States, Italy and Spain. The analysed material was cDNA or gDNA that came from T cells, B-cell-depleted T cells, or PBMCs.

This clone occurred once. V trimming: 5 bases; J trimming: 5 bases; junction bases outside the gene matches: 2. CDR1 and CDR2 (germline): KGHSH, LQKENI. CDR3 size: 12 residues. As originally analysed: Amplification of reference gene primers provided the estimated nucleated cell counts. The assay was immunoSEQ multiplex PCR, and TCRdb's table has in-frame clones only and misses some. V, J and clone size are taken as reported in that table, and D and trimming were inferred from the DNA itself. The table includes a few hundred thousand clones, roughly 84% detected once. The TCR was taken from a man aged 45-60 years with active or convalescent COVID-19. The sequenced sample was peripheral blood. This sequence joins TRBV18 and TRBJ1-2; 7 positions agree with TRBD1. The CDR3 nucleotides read TGTGCCAGCTCATTACAGGGGTATGGCTACACCTTC. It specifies CASSLQGYGYTF.